Below are 15 T cell receptor beta chains sequenced from a single sample in a study of Ad26.COV2.S vaccination and SARS-CoV-2 variants. Sample treatment: around 19 received Ad26.COV2.S at low or high dose, single or two shots; 5 received placebo; per-sample allocation not given. It was on day 63 after the first vaccine or placebo injection that samples were taken. The data were produced by immunoSEQ multiplex PCR, yet TCRdb's version contains in-frame clones alone and is incomplete. The table has approximately 450,000 clones, 90% seen once. The starting material was peripheral blood, obtained in a trial of Ad26.COV2.S vaccine versus placebo. The receptor source for this set is a person between 18 and 65 years old who received the Ad26.COV2.S COVID-19 vaccine or a placebo.

J is TRBJ2-3 and V is TRBV6-5; 8 bases fit TRBD1. CDR3 length: 15 residues. The germline V gene has CDR1 MNHEY and CDR2 SVGAGI. Trimming at V came to 3 bases and at J to 2 bases, leaving 4 bases not matched to a gene. CDR3 in amino acids: CASSYQGANTDTQYF. The CDR3 DNA reads as TGTGCCAGCAGTTATCAGGGGGCTAACACAGATACGCAGTATTTT.

The rearrangement joins TRBV2 to TRBJ2-7; D may match TRBD1 or TRBD2 (5 bases each). V was trimmed by 6 bases and J by 7 bases, leaving 19 bases between them. The germline V gene encodes CDR1 SNHLY and CDR2 FYNNEI. The CDR3 runs to 14 residues. The CDR3 bases are TGTGCCAGCAGCGAGGGGACCGCCTTGCAGGAGCAGTACTTC. Translated, it gives CASSEGTALQEQYF.

This clone was counted once. The chain uses TRBV7-9 and TRBJ2-2; tentatively, D is TRBD1 (5 bases). The CDR3 totals 13 residues. Germline V gene data show CDR1 as SEHNR and CDR2 as FQNEAQ (reference sequence). Trimming removed 1 base from V and 6 bases from J, with 6 bases in between. The DNA of the CDR3 is TGTGCCAGCAGCTTAGGGGGCGCCGGGGAGCTGTTTTTT. The encoded protein is CASSLGGAGELFF.

This clone has more than one count but fewer than ten. Other nucleotide sequences in the sample specify the same CDR3. The V call is TRBV28, the J call TRBJ2-7, with D maybe TRBD2 (5 bases). V was pared by 2 bases and J by 4 bases, with 9 bases between. Per germline, CDR1 MDHEN and CDR2 SYDVKM. There are 13 residues in the CDR3. This CDR3 reads CASSLTGSYEQYF. In DNA, the CDR3 is TGTGCCAGCAGTTTAACGGGGAGTTACGAGCAGTACTTC.

The CDR3, as DNA: TGTGCCAGCAGCCAGAACGCGATGGCTGGGGAGACCCAGTACTTC. Encoded protein: CASSQNAMAGETQYF. The chain carries TRBV3-1 (or the pseudogene TRBV3-2) and TRBJ2-5; D uncertain. Germline V gene lookup returns CDR1 LGHDT and CDR2 YNNKEL (reference sequence). V dropped 3 bases and J dropped 5 bases, with 16 bases sitting between them. This CDR3 comprises 15 residues.

This clone occurred once. The rearrangement joins TRBV12-3 or TRBV12-4 to TRBJ2-1; D not resolved. The CDR3 sequence is 13 residues long. V was clipped by 3 bases and J by 9 bases, with 12 bases between them. The chain's CDR3 is CASSLGLSAEQFF. The DNA of the CDR3 is TGTGCCAGCAGTTTGGGCTTGAGTGCTGAGCAGTTCTTC.

The chain joins TRBV29-1 to TRBJ2-7; TRBD2 agrees at 12 bases. Trimming removed 4 bases from V and 6 bases from J; junction bases left unmatched: 7. Per germline, CDR1 SQVTM and CDR2 ANQGSEA. The CDR3 length is 14 residues. DNA for the CDR3: TGCAGCGTTGCGTTGCGACTAGCGGGAGTCGAGCAGTACTTC. Translating it yields CSVALRLAGVEQYF.

The sample holds a few counts of this clone. V and J are TRBV20-1 and TRBJ1-5; D unresolved. CDR3 length: 11 amino acids. Germline assignment: CDR1 DFQATT and CDR2 SNEGSKA (reference sequence). The V end was cut by 6 bases, the J end by 4 bases, with 7 bases between. Written as DNA, the CDR3 is TGCAGTGCCACGAAAAATCAGCCCCAGCATTTT. Translation: CSATKNQPQHF.

This chain links TRBV4-2 with TRBJ1-2, with 10 bases matching TRBD1. The CDR3 length is 16 residues. Trimming removed 3 bases from V and 3 bases from J; junction bases left unmatched: 7. Germline V lookup: CDR1 LGHNA, CDR2 YNFKEQ. CDR3 loop: CASSQRTGGSYYGYTF. The CDR3 region has the DNA TGTGCCAGCAGCCAGAGGACAGGGGGTTCCTACTATGGCTACACCTTC.

The rearrangement links TRBV5-4 to TRBJ1-4, with D possibly being TRBD1 (5 bases). The germline V and J ends were trimmed by 4 bases and 4 bases, with 11 bases remaining between them. This CDR3 contains 14 residues. Germline CDR1 SGHNT, CDR2 YYREEE (reference sequence). CDR3 sequence reads: CASSPGRINEKLFF. CDR3 DNA: TGTGCCAGCAGCCCGGGACGGATTAATGAAAAACTGTTTTTT.

V usage is TRBV7-2 and J usage is TRBJ1-3; D remains unclear. Germline V CDR1 and CDR2: SGHTA, FQGNSA. The germline V and J ends were trimmed by 5 bases and 1 base, with 15 bases remaining between them. The CDR3 is 16 residues long. CDR3 in DNA: TGTGCCAGCAGCCCTCAAGGGCAGTCATCTGGAAACACCATATATTTT. It codes for CASSPQGQSSGNTIYF.

CDR3 residues: CASLKRPDSHEAFF. The CDR3 nucleotides read TGTGCCAGCCTCAAGCGACCGGACAGTCATGAAGCTTTCTTT. This chain links TRBV5-4 with TRBJ1-1; possible D gene TRBD1, 6 bases. This CDR3 comprises 14 residues. The germline V gene encodes CDR1 SGHNT and CDR2 YYREEE (reference sequence). V gave up 7 bases and J gave up 7 bases, with 20 bases separating them. Based on the CDR3 plus reference TRBV5-4 and TRBJ1-1, the full variable domain is ETGVTQSPTHLIKTRGQQVTLRCSSQSGHNTVSWYQQALGQGPQFIFQYYREEENGRGNFPPRFSGLQFPNYSSELNVNALELDDSALYLCASLKRPDSHEAFFGQGTRLTVV.

The chain couples TRBV27 to TRBJ2-1; TRBD2 matches 12 bases. The V and J ends lost 6 bases and 4 bases, in that order; junction bases with no gene match: 4. CDR3 length equals 15 residues. Germline values: CDR1 MNHEY, CDR2 SMNVEV (reference sequence). The CDR3: CASRLAGGPYNEQFF. CDR3 coding DNA: TGTGCCAGCAGACTAGCGGGAGGTCCGTACAATGAGCAGTTCTTC.

This rearrangement joins TRBV7-8 to TRBJ2-1, with D unresolved. CDR3 size: 12 residues. Trimming removed 5 bases at V and 8 bases at J, with 10 bases between. Germline assignment: CDR1 SGHVS and CDR2 FQNEAQ. The CDR3: CASSPDTDEQFF. Here the CDR3 DNA reads TGTGCCAGCAGCCCTGACACCGATGAGCAGTTCTTC.

The rearrangement links TRBV30 to TRBJ2-7; D may be TRBD2 (6 bases). The CDR3 extends over 14 amino acids. V lost 0 bases and J lost 3, with 12 bases in between. Germline V CDR1 and CDR2: GTSNPN, SVGIG (reference sequence). The CDR3: CAWSVRRESYEQYF. The CDR3, as DNA: TGTGCCTGGAGTGTCAGGAGGGAGAGCTACGAGCAGTACTTC.